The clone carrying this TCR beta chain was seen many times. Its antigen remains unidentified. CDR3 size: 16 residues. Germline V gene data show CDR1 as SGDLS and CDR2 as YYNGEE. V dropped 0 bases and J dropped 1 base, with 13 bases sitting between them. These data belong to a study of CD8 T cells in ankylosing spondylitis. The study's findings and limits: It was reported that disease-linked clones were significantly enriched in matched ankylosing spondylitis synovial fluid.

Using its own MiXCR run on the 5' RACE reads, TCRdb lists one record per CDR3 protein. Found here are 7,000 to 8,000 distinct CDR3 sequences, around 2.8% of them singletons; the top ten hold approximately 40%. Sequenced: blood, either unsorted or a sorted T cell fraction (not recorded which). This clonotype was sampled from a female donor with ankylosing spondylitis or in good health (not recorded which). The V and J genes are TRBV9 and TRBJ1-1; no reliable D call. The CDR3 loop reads CASSVAVGMTNTEAFF. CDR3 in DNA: TGTGCCAGCAGCGTAGCTGTGGGCATGACGAACACTGAAGCTTTCTTT.